Presented here are 26 T cell receptor beta chains from one specimen sequenced in a study of tumor and adjacent non-tumor tissue in lung cancer. The library came from three nested PCR rounds adapted from ARM-PCR protocols. TCRdb ran MiXCR on the multiplex PCR reads and lists one entry per CDR3 protein. The sample lists about 140,000 distinct CDR3 sequences, approximately 72% occurring once. This sample's RNA came from whole unsorted tissue. Sequenced material: lung tumor tissue. All receptors come from a man between 60 and 75 years old with small cell lung cancer.

Concerning this clonotype: Being one base from a much bigger clone, this may be a read error. The rearrangement joins TRBV4-1 to TRBJ2-2; no clear D gene. From germline, CDR1 is MGHRA and CDR2 YSYEKL. Between the trimmed V and J ends, which lost 2 bases and 3 bases, there was a span of 13 bases. There are 16 residues in the CDR3. The CDR3 loop is CASSQPLISYTGELFF. The CDR3 coding sequence is TGCGCCAGCAGCCAACCACTAATCAGTTACACCGGGGAGCTGTTTTTT.

With regard to this clonotype: A much larger clone differs from this one at a single base, so this may be a read error. J is TRBJ2-1 and V is TRBV6-1; D ambiguous. Germline V gene sequence: CDR1 MNHNS, CDR2 SASEGT. The CDR3 length is 14 residues. CDR3 protein: CASVVASEYNKQFF. DNA of the CDR3: TGTGCCAGCGTCGTGGCTTCGGAATACAATAAGCAGTTCTTC.

This clonotype was picked up a small number of times. This rearrangement joins TRBV12-3 or TRBV12-4 to TRBJ1-5; 7 bases line up with TRBD1. The DNA end is a closer match to TRBJ2-3, so the J assignment may be wrong. The CDR3 length is 18 residues. The CDR3 DNA sequence: TGTGCCAGCAGTCTACTCCCAGGCCCGACAGGGTCAGATCAGCCCCAGTATTTT. It yields the protein CASSLLPGPTGSDQPQYF.

There are many counts of this clonotype. The chain carries TRBV5-1 and TRBJ1-1; perhaps TRBD1 as D (5 bases). The CDR3 is 14 amino acids. V was pared by 7 bases and J by 2 bases, with 15 bases between. Germline CDR1 is SGHRS and CDR2 is YFSETQ. CDR3: CASRPPGSNTEAFF. The CDR3 nucleotides read TGCGCCAGCCGTCCGCCAGGGAGCAACACTGAAGCTTTCTTT. Together with reference TRBV5-1 and TRBJ1-1, the CDR3 gives the full variable domain: KAGVTQTPRYLIKTRGQQVTLSCSPISGHRSVSWYQQTPGQGLQFLFEYFSETQRNKGNFPGRFSGRQFSNSRSEMNVSTLELGDSALYLCASRPPGSNTEAFFGQGTRLTVV.

Concerning this clonotype: This may arise from a read error, as a much more abundant clone is one base away. The chain joins TRBV12-3 or TRBV12-4 to TRBJ1-2, with 7 bases matching TRBD1. Trimming took 5 bases from V and 13 from J; bases not matched to a gene: 10. This CDR3 has 12 residues. DNA for the CDR3: TGTGCCAGCAGTCGTATACAGGGGATCTTCACCTTC. Its protein is CASSRIQGIFTF.

A word on this clonotype: A read error may explain this, as a much larger clone is one base away. DNA of the CDR3: TGCAGTGCTAAAGGCAGGGTCCGAGAGACCCAGTACTTC. Residues: CSAKGRVRETQYF. V gene TRBV20-1 combines with J gene TRBJ2-5, with D perhaps matching TRBD1 (5 bases). Trimming removed 4 bases at V and 4 bases at J, with 13 bases between. Germline lookup yields CDR1 DFQATT and CDR2 SNEGSKA (reference sequence). The CDR3 extends over 13 amino acids.

On this clonotype itself: Since a much larger clone is just one base distant, this may be a read error. The chain joins TRBV20-1 to TRBJ2-7; 7 positions match TRBD2. The CDR3 has 14 residues. V lost 6 bases and J lost 7; bases outside the gene matches: 15. CDR1 and CDR2 (germline): DFQATT, SNEGSKA (reference sequence). The CDR3 coding sequence is TGCAGTGCCTCGTTGTTTGCGGGAGCGGGAGAGCAGTACTTC. Amino acids: CSASLFAGAGEQYF.

The chain couples TRBV11-2 to TRBJ2-3; no clear D. Germline lookup yields CDR1 SGHAT and CDR2 FQNNGV. The CDR3 consists of 14 residues. The CDR3, as DNA: TGTGTCAGTAGCTTAGATTTTCTCAGTGAAGCGCAGTATTTT. Translating it yields CVSSLDFLSEAQYF.

This clonotype has just a few counts. This chain uses TRBV30 with TRBJ1-3; D is ambiguous. The CDR3 contains 15 residues. V lost 3 bases and J 0 bases, leaving 12 bases between the germline ends. Germline lookup yields CDR1 GTSNPN and CDR2 SVGIG (reference sequence). The CDR3 is CAWRDSGFSGNTIYF. CDR3 bases: TGTGCCTGGAGAGATAGCGGTTTCTCTGGAAACACCATATATTTT.

This clonotype was seen ten or more times. The V and J genes are TRBV4-2 and TRBJ2-5, with 16 bases that match TRBD2. The CDR3 length is 19 residues. The junction had 5 bases not matched to a gene; V was cut back by 0 bases and J by 1 base. Germline loops: CDR1 LGHNA, CDR2 YNFKEQ. This CDR3 is CASSQDPGLAGGGQETQYF. CDR3 coding DNA: TGTGCCAGCAGCCAAGATCCGGGACTAGCGGGAGGGGGCCAAGAGACCCAGTACTTC.

Of note for this clonotype: The junction departs from germline at one end; a sequencing error may be responsible. This chain connects TRBV10-3 to TRBJ1-5; no clear D. Germline V gene lookup returns CDR1 ENHRY and CDR2 SYGVKD. The CDR3 is 14 amino acids. The CDR3 DNA reads as TGTGTCATCAGTGAAGTGGCGGGAAATCAGCCCCAGCATTTT. As protein: CVISEVAGNQPQHF.

With regard to this clonotype: A much larger clone lies one base from this, so it may be a read error. The chain recombines TRBV5-4 with TRBJ2-3, with D unresolved. In germline, CDR1 is SGHNT, CDR2 YYREEE (reference sequence). CDR3 length: 15 amino acids. The V end was cut by 4 bases, the J end by 1 base, with 13 bases between. The CDR3 loop is CASSVSASGTDTQYF. DNA for the CDR3: TGTGCCAGCAGCGTAAGTGCGTCGGGCACAGATACGCAGTATTTT.

In its sample, this clonotype was seen many times. The chain links TRBV6-5 to TRBJ1-4; tentative D call: TRBD1 (5 bases). The CDR3 has 14 amino acids. CDR1 and CDR2 from the germline V gene are MNHEY and SVGAGI. V was pared by 1 base and J by 16 bases, with 19 bases between. The CDR3 DNA is TGTGCCAGCAGTTACTACCGGGGGGTCGGGACCCCGTTTTTT. Amino acids: CASSYYRGVGTPFF.

A note on this clonotype: A clone one base away is much larger, so this may be a read error. V is TRBV6-6 and J is TRBJ1-2; no reliable D call. Germline CDR1 reads MNHNY; CDR2 reads SVGAGI (reference sequence). The germline V and J ends were trimmed by 3 bases and 4 bases, with 12 bases remaining between them. The CDR3 has 14 amino acids. In DNA, the CDR3 is TGTGCCAGCAGTTATGGTCATGACCTCTATGGCTACACCTTC. Translating gives CASSYGHDLYGYTF.

Notes on this clonotype: The CDR3 end shows no conserved phenylalanine or tryptophan, and so a read error is likely. This rearrangement joins TRBV10-3 to TRBJ1-2; D is possibly TRBD1 (6 bases). Trimming pared 11 bases from V and 6 bases from J, leaving 22 bases between. The germline V gene has CDR1 ENHRY and CDR2 SYGVKD. CDR3 length equals 14 residues. The CDR3 nucleotides read TGTGCCGTTCTAGACCCACAGGGAGTTGATGGCTACACCATC. It is translated as CAVLDPQGVDGYTI.

The sample holds many counts of this clonotype. V and J are TRBV20-1 and TRBJ2-3, with TRBD2 matching over 7 bases. This CDR3 has 16 residues. V lost 3 bases, J lost 2 bases, and 11 bases stayed unmatched. The germline V gene has CDR1 DFQATT and CDR2 SNEGSKA (reference sequence). The CDR3 sequence is CSASLQGGGITDTQYF. The CDR3 DNA is TGCAGTGCTAGCCTCCAGGGCGGGGGAATCACAGATACGCAGTATTTT.

This clonotype has more than one count but fewer than ten. V is TRBV29-1 and J is TRBJ2-2; no clear D gene. The germline V gene has CDR1 SQVTM and CDR2 ANQGSEA. The CDR3 is made up of 12 amino acids. The germline V and J ends were trimmed by 3 bases and 5 bases, with 7 bases remaining between them. CDR3 bases: TGCAGCGTTGATTCGCTGACCGGGGAGCTGTTTTTT. Amino acids: CSVDSLTGELFF.

About this clonotype itself: A read error may produce the germline difference seen at one junction end. The rearrangement joins TRBV29-1 to TRBJ2-2; possible D gene TRBD2, 5 bases. CDR1 SQVTM and CDR2 ANQGSEA come from the germline V gene. The CDR3 is 13 residues long. CDR3 loop: CSVDGVNTGELFF. The CDR3 nucleotides read TGCAGTGTTGACGGGGTGAACACCGGGGAGCTGTTTTTT.

This clonotype was found a few times. The junction shows a germline mismatch at one end, possibly a read error. This chain links TRBV12-3 or TRBV12-4 with TRBJ1-5, with D uncertain. The CDR3 is 13 amino acids. The CDR3: CTSSFSKSQPQHF. Written as DNA, the CDR3 is TGTACCAGCAGTTTCTCTAAGTCGCAGCCCCAGCATTTT.

In this sample, this clonotype turned up once. An end of the junction does not agree with germline; a read error may underlie this. The chain is built from TRBV12-5 and TRBJ2-1; no firm D call. The CDR3 covers 12 residues. CDR1 and CDR2 (germline): LGHNT, FRNRAP. This chain's CDR3 is CASGLVDNELFF. The DNA of the CDR3 is TGTGCTAGTGGTTTGGTAGACAATGAGCTGTTCTTC.

In the case of this clonotype: At one of its ends the junction is not consistent with the germline gene, which may arise from a read error. The CDR3 nucleotides read TGTGCCAGCGGCTTTTCTAGCGGGAGGACACGCGGGGAGCAGTCCTTC. Its protein product is CASGFSSGRTRGEQSF. This chain connects TRBV7-8 to TRBJ2-1; 11 bases are a match to TRBD2. Germline V CDR1 and CDR2: SGHVS, FQNEAQ. This CDR3 has 16 residues.

Comment on this clonotype: This may be a read error, as it is one base from a much larger clone. V and J are TRBV29-1 and TRBJ2-3, with D possibly matching TRBD1 (6 bases). There are 16 residues in the CDR3. V was cut by 0 bases and J by 9 bases, with 22 bases left in between. Germline CDR1 is SQVTM and CDR2 is ANQGSEA. The CDR3 nucleotides are TGCAGCGTTGAAGATCGGTACAGGGTTCTTTTTGAAACGCAGTATTTT. This encodes CSVEDRYRVLFETQYF.

The chain couples TRBV10-3 to TRBJ1-2; TRBD1 might be the D (5 bases). CDR1 ENHRY and CDR2 SYGVKD come from the germline V gene. Trimming took off 6 bases at V and 3 bases at J, with 14 bases between the two ends. The CDR3 extends over 14 amino acids. Written as DNA, the CDR3 is TGTGCCATCAGCGCCCGGACAAGCTACTATGGCTACACCTTC. The encoded protein is CAISARTSYYGYTF.

Concerning this clonotype: One junction end does not reproduce the germline sequence, and a read error may be involved. V and J are TRBV4-1 and TRBJ2-1, with D perhaps matching TRBD1 (6 bases). This CDR3 is built from 18 residues. Germline loops: CDR1 MGHRA, CDR2 YSYEKL. The CDR3 bases are TGCGCCAGCAGACAAGGCCTCCTGCCAGGGGCGGATTACAATGAGCAGTTCTTC. Translated: CASRQGLLPGADYNEQFF.

This clonotype was detected once. At one end the junction does not follow the germline gene, possibly because of a read error. The chain employs TRBV7-8 and TRBJ2-1; TRBD2 agrees at 13 bases. This CDR3 is 18 amino acids long. Germline values: CDR1 SGHVS, CDR2 FQNEAQ. The CDR3 nucleotides read TGTGCTAGCAGCCGAAAAGGGATAACTAGCGGGAGGGGAAATGAGCAGTTCTTC. It is translated as CASSRKGITSGRGNEQFF. The whole variable domain, remainder taken from reference TRBV7-8 and TRBJ2-1, is GAGVSQSPRYKVAKRGQDVALRCDPISGHVSLFWYQQALGQGPEFLTYFQNEAQLDKSGLPSDRFFAERPEGSVSTLKIQRTQQEDSAVYLCASSRKGITSGRGNEQFFGPGTRLTVL.

This chain connects TRBV20-1 to TRBJ1-2, with a tentative D call TRBD1 (6 bases). Germline CDR1 DFQATT, CDR2 SNEGSKA (reference sequence). With 4 bases removed from V and 3 bases from J, the gap between germline ends came to 12 bases. This CDR3 comprises 13 residues. As DNA, the CDR3 is TGCAGTGCTACCCCCAGGACAGACTATGGCTACACCTTC. Amino acids: CSATPRTDYGYTF.